This T cell receptor beta chain was sequenced in a study of blood T cell repertoires in COVID-19. Study at large: COVID-19 samples from acute and convalescent phases originated in the United States, Italy and Spain.

Residents of over 20 US areas, aged about 18 to 95 years, made up the participants. Allocation to cohorts depended on clinical history reported by the participants. Trimming stripped 0 bases from V and 2 bases from J, with 5 bases between. The germline V gene encodes CDR1 LNHDA and CDR2 SQIVND (reference sequence). The CDR3 totals 13 residues. Only in-frame clones appear in the TCRdb table, and some are missing; sequencing was by immunoSEQ multiplex PCR. The data hold approximately 210,000 clones, with 80% to 90% observed a single time. Sequencing input: PBMCs or T cells enriched from blood (not recorded which). The TCR was taken from a woman aged 50 to 65 with acute COVID-19. The chain is built from TRBV19 and TRBJ2-7, with D uncertain. The CDR3 spells CASSIDGPYEQYF. The CDR3 coding sequence is TGTGCCAGTAGTATAGATGGCCCCTACGAGCAGTACTTC. Full variable domain (rest looked up from reference TRBV19 and TRBJ2-7): DGGITQSPKYLFRKEGQNVTLSCEQNLNHDAMYWYRQDPGQGLRLIYYSQIVNDFQKGDIAEGYSVSREKKESFPLTVTSAQKNPTAFYLCASSIDGPYEQYFGPGTRLTVT.